This T cell receptor beta chain was captured by sequencing in a study of blood T cell repertoires in COVID-19. Study as a whole: Sites across the United States, Italy and Spain contributed samples from acute and convalescent COVID-19.

Original data processing: For nucleated cells, counts were estimated from reference gene primer amplification. The assay was immunoSEQ multiplex PCR, and TCRdb's table has in-frame clones only and misses some. V and J calls and clone size come straight from that table; D and trimming were deduced from the DNA. The profile covers about 180,000 clones, with roughly 86% appearing a single time and 7% to 10% taken by the ten largest. With V trimmed by 6 bases and J by 4 bases, 8 bases remained unmatched. Germline CDR1 is SGHRS and CDR2 is YFSETQ. The length of the CDR3 is 15 residues. Residents of under 25 US areas, aged about 18 to 95 years, made up the participants. Cohort placement rested on clinical history that participants reported themselves.

The chain is built from TRBV5-1 and TRBJ2-5; 11 bases agree with TRBD1. The sequence was obtained from a woman under 40 who had recovered from COVID-19. The sequenced material came from PBMCs or T cells enriched from blood (not recorded which). CDR3 nucleotides: TGCGCCAGCACGAGGACAGGGGGCGCGGGAGAGACCCAGTACTTC. Translating it yields CASTRTGGAGETQYF.